The entry below describes one TCR beta chain. The CDR3 sequence is 16 residues long. Between the trimmed V and J ends, which lost 0 bases and 1 base, there was a span of 11 bases. Germline V gives CDR1 SGHRS, CDR2 YFSETQ. This sample is part of a study of blood T cell repertoires in COVID-19. At the level of the study: The origin of the acute and convalescent COVID-19 samples was the United States, Italy and Spain. From T cells, B-cell-depleted T cells, or PBMCs came the material, which was cDNA or gDNA.

The assay was immunoSEQ multiplex PCR, and TCRdb's table has in-frame clones only and misses some. The sample has over 85,000 clones, about 91% seen once. The genes are TRBV5-1 and TRBJ2-1; D may be TRBD2 (5 bases). The sequenced material came from peripheral blood. The receptor comes from a man aged 18 to 29 with acute or convalescent COVID-19. CDR3 amino acids: CASSLARTGSYNEQFF. The CDR3 region has the DNA TGCGCCAGCAGCTTGGCGAGGACGGGATCCTACAATGAGCAGTTCTTC.